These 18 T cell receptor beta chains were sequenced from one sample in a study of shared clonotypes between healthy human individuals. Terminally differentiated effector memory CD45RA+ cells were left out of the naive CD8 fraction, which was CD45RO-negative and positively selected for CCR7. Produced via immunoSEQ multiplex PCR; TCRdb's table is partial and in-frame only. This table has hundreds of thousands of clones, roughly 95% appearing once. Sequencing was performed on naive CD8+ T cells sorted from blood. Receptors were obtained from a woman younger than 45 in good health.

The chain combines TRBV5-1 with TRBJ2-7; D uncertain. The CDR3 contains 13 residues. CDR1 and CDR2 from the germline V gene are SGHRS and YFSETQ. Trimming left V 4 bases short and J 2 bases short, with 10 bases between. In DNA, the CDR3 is TGCGCCAGCAGCCCGGGCCTTGCCTACGAGCAGTACTTC. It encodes CASSPGLAYEQYF.

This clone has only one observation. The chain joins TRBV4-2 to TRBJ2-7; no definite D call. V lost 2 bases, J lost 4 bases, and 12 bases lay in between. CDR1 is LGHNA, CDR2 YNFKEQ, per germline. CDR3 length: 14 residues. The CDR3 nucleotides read TGTGCCAGCAGCCAATGGTTAGGACCTTACGAGCAGTACTTC. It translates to CASSQWLGPYEQYF.

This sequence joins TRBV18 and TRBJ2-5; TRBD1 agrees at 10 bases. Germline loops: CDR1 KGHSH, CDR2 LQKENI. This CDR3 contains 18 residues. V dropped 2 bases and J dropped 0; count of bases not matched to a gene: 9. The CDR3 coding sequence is TGTGCCAGCTCACCAGGGGACAGGGGTGCAAGGTACCAAGAGACCCAGTACTTC. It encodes CASSPGDRGARYQETQYF.

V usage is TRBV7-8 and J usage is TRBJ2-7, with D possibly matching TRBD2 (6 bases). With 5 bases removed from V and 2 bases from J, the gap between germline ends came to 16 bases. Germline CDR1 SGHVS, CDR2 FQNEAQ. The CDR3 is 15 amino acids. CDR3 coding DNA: TGTGCCAGCAGCCAGGGACTGAGTCTAGCCTACGAGCAGTACTTC. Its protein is CASSQGLSLAYEQYF.

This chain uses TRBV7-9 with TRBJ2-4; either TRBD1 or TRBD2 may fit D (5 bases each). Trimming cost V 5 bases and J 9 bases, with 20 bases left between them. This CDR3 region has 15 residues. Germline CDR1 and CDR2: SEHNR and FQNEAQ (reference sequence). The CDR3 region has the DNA TGTGCCAGCAGCCCAGAGAGATTTCGAGGGGCCATTCAGTACTTC. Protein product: CASSPERFRGAIQYF. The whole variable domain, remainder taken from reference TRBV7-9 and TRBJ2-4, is DTGVSQNPRHKITKRGQNVTFRCDPISEHNRLYWYRQTLGQGPEFLTYFQNEAQLEKSRLLSDRFSAERPKGSFSTLEIQRTEQGDSAMYLCASSPERFRGAIQYFGAGTRLSVL.

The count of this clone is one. CDR3 DNA sequence: TGTGCCAGCAGCGGGGAGGCAGGGCCGGGAACCGGGGAGCTGTTTTTT. It specifies CASSGEAGPGTGELFF. The gene calls are TRBV9 and TRBJ2-2, with a possible D match to TRBD2 (6 bases). Trimming left V 3 bases short and J 5 bases short, with 17 bases between. This CDR3 comprises 16 residues. Looked up from germline, CDR1 is SGDLS and CDR2 is YYNGEE.

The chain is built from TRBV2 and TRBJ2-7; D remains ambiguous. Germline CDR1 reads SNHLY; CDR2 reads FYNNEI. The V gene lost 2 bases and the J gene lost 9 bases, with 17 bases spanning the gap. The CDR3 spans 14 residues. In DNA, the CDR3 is TGTGCCAGCAGTGAATGGAAGGATCCTACGGTGCAGTACTTC. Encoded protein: CASSEWKDPTVQYF.

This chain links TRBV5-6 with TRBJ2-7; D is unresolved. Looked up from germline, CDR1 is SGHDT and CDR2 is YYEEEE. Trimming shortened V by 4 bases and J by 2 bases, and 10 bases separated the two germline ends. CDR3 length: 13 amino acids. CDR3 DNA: TGTGCCAGCAGCGCGAAGGACCCCTACGAGCAGTACTTC. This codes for CASSAKDPYEQYF.

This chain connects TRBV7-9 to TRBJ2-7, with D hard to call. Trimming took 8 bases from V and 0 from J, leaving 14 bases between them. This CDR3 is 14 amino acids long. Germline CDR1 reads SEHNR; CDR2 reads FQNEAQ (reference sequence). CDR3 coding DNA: TGTGCCAGCCGAATGGGTGCCCCCTCCTACGAGCAGTACTTC. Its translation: CASRMGAPSYEQYF.

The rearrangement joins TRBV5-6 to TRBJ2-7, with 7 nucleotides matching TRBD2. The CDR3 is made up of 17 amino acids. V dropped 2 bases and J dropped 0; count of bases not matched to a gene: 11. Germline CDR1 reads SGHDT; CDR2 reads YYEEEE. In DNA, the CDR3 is TGTGCCAGCAGCTTACCGCCGGGACTACCATACTCCTACGAGCAGTACTTC. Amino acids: CASSLPPGLPYSYEQYF. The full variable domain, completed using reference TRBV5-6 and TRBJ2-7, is DAGVTQSPTHLIKTRGQQVTLRCSPKSGHDTVSWYQQALGQGPQFIFQYYEEEERQRGNFPDRFSGHQFPNYSSELNVNALLLGDSALYLCASSLPPGLPYSYEQYFGPGTRLTVT.

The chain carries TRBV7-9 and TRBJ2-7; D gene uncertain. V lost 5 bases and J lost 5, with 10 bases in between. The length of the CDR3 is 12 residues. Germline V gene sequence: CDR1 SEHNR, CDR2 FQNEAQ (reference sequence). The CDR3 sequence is CASSPKMDEQYF. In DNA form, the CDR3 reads TGTGCCAGCAGCCCAAAGATGGACGAGCAGTACTTC. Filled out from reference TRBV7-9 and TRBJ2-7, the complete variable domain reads DTGVSQNPRHKITKRGQNVTFRCDPISEHNRLYWYRQTLGQGPEFLTYFQNEAQLEKSRLLSDRFSAERPKGSFSTLEIQRTEQGDSAMYLCASSPKMDEQYFGPGTRLTVT.

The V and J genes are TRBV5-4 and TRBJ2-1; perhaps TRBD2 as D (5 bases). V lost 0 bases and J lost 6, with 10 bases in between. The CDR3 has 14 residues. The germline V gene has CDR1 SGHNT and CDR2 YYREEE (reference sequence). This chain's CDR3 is CASSLGWGVNEQFF. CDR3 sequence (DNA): TGTGCCAGCAGCTTGGGGTGGGGAGTCAATGAGCAGTTCTTC. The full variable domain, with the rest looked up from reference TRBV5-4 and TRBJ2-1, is ETGVTQSPTHLIKTRGQQVTLRCSSQSGHNTVSWYQQALGQGPQFIFQYYREEENGRGNFPPRFSGLQFPNYSSELNVNALELDDSALYLCASSLGWGVNEQFFGPGTRLTVL.

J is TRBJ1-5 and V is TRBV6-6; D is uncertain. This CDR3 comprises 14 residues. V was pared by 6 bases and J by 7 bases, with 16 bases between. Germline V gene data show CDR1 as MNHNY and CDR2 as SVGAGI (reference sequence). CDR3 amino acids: CASSPEPYLQPQHF. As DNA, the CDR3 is TGTGCCAGCAGCCCAGAACCCTACTTACAGCCCCAGCATTTT.

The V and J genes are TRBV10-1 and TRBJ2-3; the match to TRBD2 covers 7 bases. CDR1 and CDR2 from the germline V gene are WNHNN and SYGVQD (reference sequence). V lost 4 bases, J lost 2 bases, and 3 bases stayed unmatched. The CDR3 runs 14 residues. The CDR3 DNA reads TGCGCCAGCAGTGTCGGGAGGACCACAGATACGCAGTATTTT. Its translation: CASSVGRTTDTQYF.

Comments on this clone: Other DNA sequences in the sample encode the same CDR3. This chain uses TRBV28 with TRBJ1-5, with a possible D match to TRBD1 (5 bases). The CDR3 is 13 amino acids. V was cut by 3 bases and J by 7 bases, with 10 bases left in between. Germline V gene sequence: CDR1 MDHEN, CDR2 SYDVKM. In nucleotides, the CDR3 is TGTGCCAGCAGTTTTGGGGGAGGGCAGCCCCAGCATTTT. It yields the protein CASSFGGGQPQHF.

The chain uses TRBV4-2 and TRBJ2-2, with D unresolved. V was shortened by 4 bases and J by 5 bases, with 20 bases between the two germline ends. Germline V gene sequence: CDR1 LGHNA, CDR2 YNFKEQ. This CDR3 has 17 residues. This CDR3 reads CASSLQPGPVFTGELFF. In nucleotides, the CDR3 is TGTGCCAGCAGCCTCCAACCCGGGCCGGTTTTTACCGGGGAGCTGTTTTTT.

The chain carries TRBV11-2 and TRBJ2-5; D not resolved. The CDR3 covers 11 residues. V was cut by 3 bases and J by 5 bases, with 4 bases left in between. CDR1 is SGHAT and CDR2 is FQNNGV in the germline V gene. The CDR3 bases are TGTGCCAGCAGCTTCTCGGAGACCCAGTACTTC. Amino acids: CASSFSETQYF.

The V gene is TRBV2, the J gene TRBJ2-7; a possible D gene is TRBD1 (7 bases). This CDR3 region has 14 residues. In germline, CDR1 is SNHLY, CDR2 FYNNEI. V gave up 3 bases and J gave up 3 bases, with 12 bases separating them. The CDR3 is CASSDGQGGYEQYF. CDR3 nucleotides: TGTGCCAGCAGTGATGGGCAGGGGGGCTACGAGCAGTACTTC.